Below, 30 T cell receptor beta chains from the same sample are listed, as sequenced in a study of T cell responses to AZD1222 COVID-19 vaccine. Method: immunoSEQ multiplex PCR; TCRdb's copy keeps in-frame clones and lacks some. This sample has some 120,000 clones; roughly 89% occur once, and the top ten carry approximately 28%. The sample was peripheral blood, taken on day 0 of AZD1222 vaccination. The receptors stem from an adult in good health.

The rearrangement joins TRBV5-1 to TRBJ2-5, with no clear D. The germline CDR1 and CDR2 sequences are SGHRS and YFSETQ. The CDR3 is 14 residues long. The V gene lost 2 bases and the J gene lost 5 bases, with 13 bases spanning the gap. In nucleotides, the CDR3 is TGCGCCAGCAGCTTCCAGGCCTCCCGGGAGACCCAGTACTTC. Encoded protein: CASSFQASRETQYF.

This chain joins TRBV7-2 and TRBJ1-6, with D hard to call. The V and J ends lost 1 base and 0 bases respectively, with 7 bases between them. Germline-derived CDR1 and CDR2 are SGHTA and FQGNSA. The CDR3 is 16 residues long. CDR3 sequence reads: CASSLGRSSYNSPLHF. The CDR3 bases are TGTGCCAGCAGCTTAGGACGGAGCTCCTATAATTCACCCCTCCACTTT. Full variable domain (remainder filled in from reference TRBV7-2 and TRBJ1-6): GAGVSQSPSNKVTEKGKDVELRCDPISGHTALYWYRQSLGQGLEFLIYFQGNSAPDKSGLPSDRFSAERTGGSVSTLTIQRTQQEDSAVYLCASSLGRSSYNSPLHFGNGTRLTVT.

J is TRBJ1-2 and V is TRBV3-1 (or the pseudogene TRBV3-2); perhaps TRBD1 as D (6 bases). Trimming left V 5 bases short and J 5 bases short, with 9 bases between. This CDR3 is built from 12 residues. The V gene's germline CDR1 is LGHDT and CDR2 YNNKEL (reference sequence). CDR3 region: CASSGGQYGYTF. The CDR3 bases are TGTGCCAGCAGCGGCGGACAGTATGGCTACACCTTC.

The chain couples TRBV29-1 to TRBJ2-1; 8 bases align to TRBD2. Per germline, CDR1 SQVTM and CDR2 ANQGSEA. J was trimmed by 15 bases and V by 8 bases; bases with no gene match: 15. The CDR3 length is 12 residues. CDR3 protein: CSPAGPAGDVFF. For the CDR3, the DNA is TGCAGCCCAGCTGGCCCAGCGGGAGATGTGTTCTTC.

This chain links TRBV5-1 with TRBJ2-7; 9 nucleotides match TRBD2. The V segment lost 0 bases and the J segment 0 bases; nucleotides outside the gene matches: 4. CDR1 is SGHRS, CDR2 YFSETQ, per germline. The CDR3 sequence is 16 residues long. CDR3 sequence reads: CASSLDAGGSSYEQYF. In DNA form, the CDR3 reads TGCGCCAGCAGCTTGGATGCGGGAGGGAGCTCCTACGAGCAGTACTTC.

The chain carries TRBV10-3 and TRBJ1-2; the match to TRBD1 covers 10 bases. This CDR3 is 14 amino acids long. In germline, CDR1 is ENHRY, CDR2 SYGVKD. The V and J ends lost 8 bases and 6 bases, in that order; junction bases with no gene match: 9. The CDR3 coding sequence is TGTGCCATCCGGTCGACCGGGACAGGGGATGGCTACACCTTC. Its translation: CAIRSTGTGDGYTF.

The CDR3 here is CASSEGQSGFRAGTDTQYF. Written as DNA, the CDR3 is TGTGCCAGCAGTGAAGGACAGTCAGGTTTTCGGGCGGGCACAGATACGCAGTATTTT. This chain joins TRBV2 and TRBJ2-3, with D perhaps TRBD1 (5 bases). Trimming left V 1 base short and J 1 base short, with 21 bases between. The CDR3 has 19 amino acids. Germline assignment: CDR1 SNHLY and CDR2 FYNNEI.

The J gene is TRBJ2-7, the V gene TRBV29-1, with 12 bases fitting TRBD2. The CDR3 length is 14 residues. Unmatched junction bases numbered 5, after V lost 4 bases and J lost 4 bases. Germline CDR1 reads SQVTM; CDR2 reads ANQGSEA. This CDR3 is CSVGTSGTLYEQYF. The CDR3 region has the DNA TGCAGCGTTGGGACTAGCGGGACCTTATACGAGCAGTACTTC.

The chain employs TRBV9 and TRBJ2-3; D gene unclear. V was shortened by 3 bases and J by 1 base, with 9 bases between the two germline ends. Germline V gene lookup returns CDR1 SGDLS and CDR2 YYNGEE. CDR3 length: 14 amino acids. This CDR3 is CASSAPGGTDTQYF. Written as DNA, the CDR3 is TGTGCCAGCAGCGCGCCAGGCGGCACAGATACGCAGTATTTT.

This chain links TRBV7-2 with TRBJ2-7; D unresolved. Germline lookup yields CDR1 SGHTA and CDR2 FQGNSA. This CDR3 has 13 residues. V was pared by 1 base and J by 4 bases, with 8 bases between. CDR3 bases: TGTGCCAGCAGCTTAGTCCCGGCTTACGAGCAGTACTTC. It is translated as CASSLVPAYEQYF. Combining the CDR3 with reference TRBV7-2 and TRBJ2-7 gives the whole variable domain GAGVSQSPSNKVTEKGKDVELRCDPISGHTALYWYRQSLGQGLEFLIYFQGNSAPDKSGLPSDRFSAERTGGSVSTLTIQRTQQEDSAVYLCASSLVPAYEQYFGPGTRLTVT.

This chain uses TRBV7-8 with TRBJ2-7, with a possible D match to TRBD2 (6 bases). Germline CDR1 is SGHVS and CDR2 is FQNEAQ. Trimming cost V 4 bases and J 3 bases, with 16 bases left between them. CDR3 length: 15 amino acids. The DNA for the CDR3 is TGTGCCAGCAGCTGGGGACTTAAGGCATACTACGAGCAGTACTTC. Protein product: CASSWGLKAYYEQYF.

This clone showed up just once. The rearrangement uses TRBV29-1 and TRBJ1-1; unclear D gene. The CDR3 length is 12 residues. CDR1 SQVTM and CDR2 ANQGSEA come from the germline V gene. The ends were cut back, 5 bases at V and 2 bases at J, with 9 bases in the middle. The CDR3 sequence is CSVLGGNTEAFF. The CDR3 bases are TGCAGCGTTTTGGGAGGAAACACTGAAGCTTTCTTT.

About this clone: Other DNA sequences within the sample encode an identical CDR3. This rearrangement joins TRBV18 to TRBJ2-7; D is undetermined. There are 12 residues in the CDR3. V was pared by 3 bases and J by 0 bases, with 3 bases between. CDR1 and CDR2 (germline): KGHSH, LQKENI. CDR3 DNA sequence: TGTGCCAGCTCACCCAGCTCCTACGAGCAGTACTTC. Its translation: CASSPSSYEQYF.

The V and J genes are TRBV2 and TRBJ1-6; 10 positions agree with TRBD1. Losses at the gene ends were 3 bases for V and 7 bases for J; bases not matched to a gene: 3. Germline CDR1 and CDR2: SNHLY and FYNNEI. CDR3 size: 15 residues. CDR3 in DNA: TGTGCCAGCAGTGACCGGGACAGGGGAAATTCACCCCTCCACTTT. This codes for CASSDRDRGNSPLHF. Using reference TRBV2 and TRBJ1-6 for the parts outside the CDR3, the full variable domain is EPEVTQTPSHQVTQMGQEVILRCVPISNHLYFYWYRQILGQKVEFLVSFYNNEISEKSEIFDDQFSVERPDGSNFTLKIRSTKLEDSAMYFCASSDRDRGNSPLHFGNGTRLTVT.

The chain carries TRBV19 and TRBJ1-6, with a tentative D call TRBD1 (5 bases). CDR1 is LNHDA, CDR2 SQIVND, per germline (reference sequence). V was clipped by 6 bases and J by 6 bases, with 12 bases between them. The CDR3 sequence is 14 residues long. The CDR3 DNA follows: TGTGCCAGTAGCATGGGGCCTCCTAATTCACCCCTCCACTTT. Translated: CASSMGPPNSPLHF.

The chain has TRBV6-5 and TRBJ1-1; the D is unclear. Germline CDR1 MNHEY, CDR2 SVGAGI. Trimming shortened V by 9 bases and J by 0 bases, and 11 bases separated the two germline ends. The CDR3 runs to 13 residues. The CDR3 loop is CASDNVMNTEAFF. The DNA for the CDR3 is TGTGCCAGTGACAATGTCATGAACACTGAAGCTTTCTTT.

In nucleotides, the CDR3 is TGTGCCAGAAGCTTGGTGCCGGCGGGGGACACTGAAGCTTTCTTT. Protein: CARSLVPAGDTEAFF. The genes are TRBV5-3 and TRBJ1-1; possible D gene TRBD1, 5 bases. TRBV5-3 is an ORF, and what it does is uncertain. CDR3 length: 15 residues. The germline V and J ends were trimmed by 0 bases and 3 bases, with 12 bases remaining between them.

The V gene is TRBV9, the J gene TRBJ2-4; 11 bases match TRBD1. Germline V lookup: CDR1 SGDLS, CDR2 YYNGEE. After removal of 3 bases from V and 5 bases from J, the junction contained 1 base not matched to a gene. The length of the CDR3 is 14 residues. In DNA, the CDR3 is TGTGCCAGCAGCGAGGGACAGGGGGAAAACATTCAGTACTTC. Its translation: CASSEGQGENIQYF. Full variable domain (remainder filled in from reference TRBV9 and TRBJ2-4): DSGVTQTPKHLITATGQRVTLRCSPRSGDLSVYWYQQSLDQGLQFLIQYYNGEERAKGNILERFSAQQFPDLHSELNLSSLELGDSALYFCASSEGQGENIQYFGAGTRLSVL.

The genes are TRBV19 and TRBJ1-4; possibly TRBD1 for D (6 bases). Germline CDR1 LNHDA, CDR2 SQIVND (reference sequence). This CDR3 spans 13 amino acids. The germline V and J ends were trimmed by 5 bases and 5 bases, with 9 bases remaining between them. The CDR3 loop reads CASSRQENEKLFF. The DNA for the CDR3 is TGTGCCAGTAGTCGACAGGAAAATGAAAAACTGTTTTTT.

The J gene is TRBJ1-5, the V gene TRBV3-1 (or the pseudogene TRBV3-2); a weak D match, TRBD1 (6 bases). Trimming took 5 bases from V and 2 from J, leaving 16 bases between them. CDR1 LGHDT and CDR2 YNNKEL come from the germline V gene (reference sequence). The CDR3 is 16 residues long. The CDR3 is CASSARGGAGNQPQHF. The CDR3 DNA reads TGTGCCAGCAGCGCAAGGGGGGGCGCGGGCAATCAGCCCCAGCATTTT.

This rearrangement joins TRBV18 to TRBJ2-2; 9 bases align to TRBD1. Trimming cost V 6 bases and J 1 base; bases outside gene matches: 15. CDR3 length: 19 amino acids. In germline, CDR1 is KGHSH, CDR2 LQKENI. The CDR3 region is CASSLRAGQGPRNTGELFF. The CDR3 DNA follows: TGTGCCAGCTCGCTCCGTGCGGGACAGGGACCCCGGAACACCGGGGAGCTGTTTTTT.

V is TRBV27 and J is TRBJ2-5; TRBD2 matches 8 bases. Germline V gives CDR1 MNHEY, CDR2 SMNVEV (reference sequence). V lost 6 bases and J lost 5; bases outside the gene matches: 5. The CDR3 totals 13 residues. The CDR3 DNA is TGTGCCAGCAGACCCTTAGCGGGGGAGACCCAGTACTTC. Amino acid sequence: CASRPLAGETQYF.

This clone showed up just once. This chain connects TRBV28 to TRBJ2-3; D ambiguous. Between the trimmed V and J ends, which lost 4 bases and 3 bases, there was a span of 5 bases. The CDR3 length is 12 residues. Germline V gene lookup returns CDR1 MDHEN and CDR2 SYDVKM. The CDR3 loop reads CASSSGTDTQYF. CDR3 DNA: TGTGCCAGCAGTTCCGGTACAGATACGCAGTATTTT.

The J gene is TRBJ1-2, the V gene TRBV14; D not certain. Trimming took off 4 bases at V and 8 bases at J, with 14 bases between the two ends. Germline-derived CDR1 and CDR2 are SGHDN and FVKESK. This CDR3 region has 13 residues. The CDR3 loop is CASSPPGSWGYTF. CDR3 in DNA: TGTGCCAGCAGCCCGCCGGGTTCTTGGGGCTACACCTTC.

This sequence joins TRBV4-2 and TRBJ1-3; unclear D gene. V lost 0 bases and J 0 bases, leaving 6 bases between the germline ends. This CDR3 comprises 15 residues. The germline gives CDR1 LGHNA, CDR2 YNFKEQ. This CDR3 is CASSQDSHSGNTIYF. CDR3 DNA sequence: TGTGCCAGCAGCCAAGATTCCCACTCTGGAAACACCATATATTTT.

This chain connects TRBV6-5 to TRBJ1-1; maybe TRBD1 (6 bases). The CDR3 is 13 amino acids. Germline values: CDR1 MNHEY, CDR2 SVGAGI. Trimming removed 6 bases from V and 1 base from J, with 9 bases in between. The DNA of the CDR3 is TGTGCCAGCAGATGGGGGCCGAACACTGAAGCTTTCTTT. This codes for CASRWGPNTEAFF.

The CDR3 here is CASSYRNQPQHF. The CDR3, as DNA: TGTGCCAGCAGTTACAGGAATCAGCCCCAGCATTTT. J is TRBJ1-5 and V is TRBV6-6; D unresolved. Germline V gives CDR1 MNHNY, CDR2 SVGAGI (reference sequence). CDR3 length: 12 residues. Trimming stripped 2 bases from V and 4 bases from J, with 3 bases between.

The chain employs TRBV19 and TRBJ2-1; the D is unclear. Trimming pared 7 bases from V and 7 bases from J, leaving 8 bases between. The CDR3 consists of 11 residues. Germline values: CDR1 LNHDA, CDR2 SQIVND (reference sequence). CDR3 nucleotides: TGTGCCAGTATGGGTGAGAATGAGCAGTTCTTC. Its translation: CASMGENEQFF.

The rearrangement links TRBV9 to TRBJ2-2; TRBD1 matches at 7 bases. V was clipped by 3 bases and J by 3 bases; unmatched bases: 11. The CDR3 has 17 residues. The V gene's germline CDR1 is SGDLS and CDR2 YYNGEE. CDR3 nucleotide sequence: TGTGCCAGCAGCGCCCCCGGGACAGCCTCGTACACCGGGGAGCTGTTTTTT. Amino acids: CASSAPGTASYTGELFF.

The gene calls are TRBV6-5 and TRBJ1-5; unclear D gene. Germline V gives CDR1 MNHEY, CDR2 SVGAGI. The CDR3 runs to 13 residues. The ends were cut back, 2 bases at V and 7 bases at J, with 9 bases in the middle. The DNA of the CDR3 is TGTGCCAGCAGTTACGATACTGGCCAGCCCCAGCATTTT. This gives the protein CASSYDTGQPQHF.